Below, 19 T cell receptor beta chains from the same sample are listed, as sequenced in a study of regulatory T cells in long-lasting Graves disease. According to the study, TCR beta libraries were built with iRepertoire HTBI primers and CDR3-region Arm-PCR. Each CDR3 protein gets one entry after TCRdb re-called the multiplex PCR reads with MiXCR. The table lists about 540,000 distinct CDR3 sequences, less than 15% of them singletons. Time point defined: newly diagnosed GD, antithyroid drugs for less than 3 months. There was RNA extracted from PBMCs, and the TCR library was made from it. This same sample was also taken into another study, of T cells in Graves' hyperthyroidism and ophthalmopathy.

The source was peripheral blood mononuclear cells (PBMCs), collected at new diagnosis, from a patient treated with antithyroid drugs. Receptor source: a man in his thirties or forties with Graves disease.

This clonotype was detected ten times or more. The chain recombines TRBV20-1 with TRBJ1-6; D is unresolved. The ends were cut back, 6 bases at V and 7 bases at J, with 16 bases in the middle. The CDR3 runs 14 residues. Germline CDR1 reads DFQATT; CDR2 reads SNEGSKA (reference sequence). This CDR3 is CSALFPGANSPLHF. Written as DNA, the CDR3 is TGCAGTGCGCTATTCCCAGGAGCCAATTCACCCCTCCACTTT.

The rearrangement links TRBV6-4 to TRBJ2-3; D is tentatively TRBD1 or TRBD2 (5 bases each). This CDR3 region has 14 residues. CDR1 and CDR2 from the germline V gene are MRHNA and SNTAGT. The V end was cut by 4 bases, the J end by 2 bases, with 10 bases between. CDR3 coding DNA: TGTGCCAGCAGTGCGGGGCAGGCCACAGATACGCAGTATTTT. Residues: CASSAGQATDTQYF.

This clonotype was picked up a small number of times. This rearrangement joins TRBV20-1 to TRBJ2-5, with D possibly matching TRBD2 (6 bases). This CDR3 has 16 residues. V gave up 5 bases and J gave up 3 bases, with 22 bases separating them. CDR1 DFQATT and CDR2 SNEGSKA come from the germline V gene (reference sequence). CDR3 bases: TGCAGTGCTCCTCTGGGGCCTAGGTCGGGGGAAGAGACCCAGTACTTC. This codes for CSAPLGPRSGEETQYF.

About this clonotype itself: This may come from a read error, since a much larger clone is one base off. This sequence joins TRBV5-1 and TRBJ2-1, with no clear D. Looked up from germline, CDR1 is SGHRS and CDR2 is YFSETQ. The CDR3 has 13 residues. The CDR3 DNA follows: TGCGCCAGCAGCTGGACCCCGGGCAATCAGCAGTTCTTC. Translation gives CASSWTPGNQQFF.

The gene calls are TRBV30 and TRBJ2-3, with 13 bases identical to TRBD2. V shed 5 bases, J shed 4 bases, and the junction held 24 bases outside the gene matches. Germline values: CDR1 GTSNPN, CDR2 SVGIG (reference sequence). The CDR3 loop spans 21 amino acids. CDR3 sequence: CAWEGGDLYTSGRALADTQYF. DNA of the CDR3: TGTGCCTGGGAAGGGGGCGACTTGTACACTAGCGGGAGGGCCTTGGCAGATACGCAGTATTTT.

The V call is TRBV3-1, the J call TRBJ2-7; D gene ambiguous. This CDR3 spans 12 amino acids. Germline CDR1 reads LGHDT; CDR2 reads YNNKEL (reference sequence). V was pared by 1 base and J by 9 bases, with 10 bases between. CDR3 protein: CASSQGLRGQYF. Here the CDR3 DNA reads TGTGCCAGCAGCCAAGGGTTGAGAGGGCAGTACTTC.

This clonotype was seen many times. J is TRBJ1-1 and V is TRBV15, with 9 bases lining up with TRBD1. The V segment lost 3 bases and the J segment 9 bases; nucleotides outside the gene matches: 11. The germline V gene encodes CDR1 LNHNV and CDR2 YYDKDF (reference sequence). This CDR3 is built from 15 residues. The CDR3 nucleotides are TGTGCCACCAGCAGGGACCATTCACAGGGGGCGCAAGCTTTCTTT. Protein sequence: CATSRDHSQGAQAFF.

This clonotype has at least ten counts. The chain links TRBV18 to TRBJ2-5; D may correspond to TRBD1 or TRBD2 (5 bases each). From germline, CDR1 is KGHSH and CDR2 LQKENI. V shed 5 bases and J shed 4 bases, with 14 bases lying between them. The CDR3 loop spans 14 amino acids. CDR3 nucleotide sequence: TGTGCCAGCTCATTGGGACGGGAAGGAGAGACCCAGTACTTC. It is translated as CASSLGREGETQYF.

In this sample, this clonotype turned up many times. A junction boundary mismatches the germline segment, possibly from a read error. The V call is TRBV7-7, the J call TRBJ2-5; possibly TRBD2 for D (6 bases). CDR1 is SSHAT, CDR2 FNYEAQ, per germline (reference sequence). The CDR3 sequence is 15 residues long. The CDR3 here is CASSPGVNRQETQYF. The CDR3 nucleotides are TGTGCTAGCAGCCCGGGGGTCAACAGACAAGAGACCCAGTACTTC. The whole variable domain, remainder taken from reference TRBV7-7 and TRBJ2-5, is GAGVSQSPRYKVTKRGQDVTLRCDPISSHATLYWYQQALGQGPEFLTYFNYEAQPDKSGLPSDRFSAERPEGSISTLTIQRTEQRDSAMYRCASSPGVNRQETQYFGPGTRLLVL.

This chain uses TRBV29-1 with TRBJ1-1; D is ambiguous. Germline CDR1 reads SQVTM; CDR2 reads ANQGSEA. CDR3 length: 12 residues. V lost 7 bases and J 1 base, leaving 10 bases between the germline ends. The CDR3 sequence: CSGIKANTEAFF. CDR3 bases: TGCAGCGGAATCAAGGCGAACACTGAAGCTTTCTTT.

The gene calls are TRBV27 and TRBJ1-2; D not certain. V shed 3 bases and J shed 7 bases, with 9 bases lying between them. Per germline, CDR1 MNHEY and CDR2 SMNVEV (reference sequence). The CDR3 sequence is 12 residues long. CDR3 nucleotide sequence: TGTGCCAGCAGTTTGAACGAGGGTGGCTACACCTTC. This gives the protein CASSLNEGGYTF.

A few counts support this clonotype. V gene TRBV19 combines with J gene TRBJ1-2; D uncertain. This CDR3 is 8 amino acids long. From germline, CDR1 is LNHDA and CDR2 SQIVND (reference sequence). DNA of the CDR3: TGTAACCCCTATGGCTACACCTTC. It translates to CNPYGYTF.

This clonotype was detected many times. The CDR3 is CATSDGPGQGVHEQYF. CDR3 nucleotide sequence: TGTGCCACCAGTGATGGCCCCGGACAGGGGGTCCACGAGCAGTACTTC. V and J are TRBV24-1 and TRBJ2-7, with 10 positions matching TRBD1. This CDR3 is 16 amino acids long. Germline CDR1 is KGHDR and CDR2 is SFDVKD. V shed 3 bases and J 5 bases; nucleotides not matched to a gene: 9.

The chain carries TRBV27 and TRBJ2-7, with 8 bases fitting TRBD1. Germline V CDR1 and CDR2: MNHEY, SMNVEV (reference sequence). CDR3 length: 15 amino acids. V dropped 6 bases and J dropped 5; count of bases not matched to a gene: 12. Here the CDR3 DNA reads TGTGCCAGCAGAACAATCAGGGGGCGGCTGAACGAGCAGTACTTC. Amino acids: CASRTIRGRLNEQYF.

This clonotype showed up many times. The chain is built from TRBV28 and TRBJ2-7; TRBD1 aligns across 8 bases. The junction had 5 bases not matched to a gene; V was cut back by 7 bases and J by 0 bases. From germline, CDR1 is MDHEN and CDR2 SYDVKM. This CDR3 has 14 amino acids. The chain's CDR3 is CASTSGQVSYEQYF. CDR3 coding DNA: TGTGCCAGCACCTCGGGACAGGTCTCCTACGAGCAGTACTTC.

This clonotype came up many times. V and J are TRBV10-3 and TRBJ1-1, with TRBD1 as a possible D gene (5 bases). The germline V and J ends were trimmed by 3 bases and 12 bases, with 11 bases remaining between them. This CDR3 region has 11 residues. The germline gives CDR1 ENHRY, CDR2 SYGVKD. The DNA for the CDR3 is TGTGCCATCAGTGATGTGGGGGAAACTTTCTTT. Translation gives CAISDVGETFF.

A remark on this clonotype: A much larger clone differs by one base, so this may be a read error. The chain joins TRBV6-2 or TRBV6-3 to TRBJ2-7; tentatively, D is TRBD2 (6 bases). Germline V gives CDR1 MNHEY, CDR2 SVGEGT. V was clipped by 9 bases and J by 0 bases, with 15 bases between them. The CDR3 extends over 14 amino acids. The CDR3 sequence is CASHGGGSSYEQYF. The CDR3 DNA reads as TGTGCCAGTCATGGGGGAGGAAGCTCCTACGAGCAGTACTTC.

This clonotype has at least ten counts. CDR3 amino acids: CASQQTQETQYF. CDR3 DNA: TGTGCCAGCCAACAGACCCAAGAGACCCAGTACTTC. This sequence joins TRBV2 and TRBJ2-5; D is ambiguous. Trimming took off 8 bases at V and 1 base at J, with 8 bases between the two ends. Germline V gene lookup returns CDR1 SNHLY and CDR2 FYNNEI. The CDR3 is made up of 12 amino acids.

The chain carries TRBV6-1 and TRBJ2-1; the match to TRBD2 covers 9 bases. Germline values: CDR1 MNHNS, CDR2 SASEGT. Trimming at V came to 6 bases and at J to 8 bases, leaving 8 bases not matched to a gene. The CDR3 is 14 amino acids. The CDR3 region is CASRAAGGTDEQFF. DNA for the CDR3: TGTGCCAGCAGAGCAGCGGGAGGTACCGATGAGCAGTTCTTC.